These 25 T cell receptor beta chains share one sample of origin, sequenced in a study of Ad26.COV2.S vaccination and SARS-CoV-2 variants. Assay used: immunoSEQ multiplex PCR; TCRdb lists only in-frame clones, some missing. The table shows hundreds of thousands of clones, with 80% to 90% occurring only once. Treatment reported: some 20 received Ad26.COV2.S at low or high dose, single or two shots; about 5 received placebo; per-sample allocation not given. Sampling was performed 63 days after the first vaccine or placebo injection. The source material was peripheral blood, sampled in a trial of Ad26.COV2.S vaccine versus placebo. The source of these receptors is a person between 18 and 65 years old who received the Ad26.COV2.S COVID-19 vaccine or a placebo.

V gene TRBV6-6 combines with J gene TRBJ1-2, with a weak D call TRBD1 (5 bases). CDR1 is MNHNY, CDR2 SVGAGI, per germline (reference sequence). This CDR3 has 13 amino acids. The ends were cut back, 7 bases at V and 6 bases at J, with 15 bases in the middle. CDR3 DNA: TGTGCCAGCACTAAGGGAGGGGCTCATGGCTACACCTTC. Encoded protein: CASTKGGAHGYTF.

This clone was found once. The chain joins TRBV4-2 to TRBJ1-2; D gene unclear. The CDR3 spans 14 residues. Trimming removed 1 base at V and 7 bases at J, with 13 bases between. Germline CDR1 is LGHNA and CDR2 is YNFKEQ. The CDR3 reads CASSQGGQILGYTF. The CDR3 coding sequence is TGTGCCAGCAGCCAAGGCGGCCAGATACTTGGCTACACCTTC.

This chain connects TRBV5-4 to TRBJ2-7, with TRBD1 identical over 8 bases. V shed 2 bases and J 4 bases; nucleotides not matched to a gene: 8. Germline loops: CDR1 SGHNT, CDR2 YYREEE (reference sequence). The CDR3 contains 15 residues. The CDR3, as DNA: TGTGCCAGCAGCTTCGCCGGGACAGGTATTTACGAGCAGTACTTC. Translation gives CASSFAGTGIYEQYF.

The rearrangement uses TRBV11-2 and TRBJ2-5; TRBD1 is a possible D gene (6 bases). Trimming shortened V by 1 base and J by 5 bases, and 14 bases separated the two germline ends. Germline CDR1 is SGHAT and CDR2 is FQNNGV. The CDR3 contains 15 residues. The CDR3, as DNA: TGTGCCAGCAGCTTAGTCCGGGACATAAAGGAGACCCAGTACTTC. As protein: CASSLVRDIKETQYF.

This clone was counted between two and nine times. The chain has TRBV9 and TRBJ2-3; D gene ambiguous. V was pared by 3 bases and J by 0 bases, with 11 bases between. The germline V gene has CDR1 SGDLS and CDR2 YYNGEE. The CDR3 covers 15 residues. The CDR3 DNA sequence: TGTGCCAGCAGCGGCTCAGAAAGGAGCACAGATACGCAGTATTTT. Amino acids: CASSGSERSTDTQYF.

The rearrangement uses TRBV5-1 and TRBJ2-2; unclear D gene. V gave up 0 bases and J gave up 4 bases, with 10 bases separating them. The CDR3 is 15 amino acids. Germline V gene lookup returns CDR1 SGHRS and CDR2 YFSETQ. This CDR3 reads CASSLVGSGTGELFF. In nucleotides, the CDR3 is TGCGCCAGCAGCTTGGTAGGGTCGGGCACCGGGGAGCTGTTTTTT.

The chain carries TRBV4-2 and TRBJ2-1; D call uncertain. V was clipped by 1 base and J by 7 bases, with 17 bases between them. CDR1 LGHNA and CDR2 YNFKEQ come from the germline V gene. This CDR3 comprises 16 residues. CDR3 bases: TGTGCCAGCAGCCAAGGGCGCTGGACGATCAGGAATGAGCAGTTCTTC. Translating it yields CASSQGRWTIRNEQFF.

The CDR3, as DNA: TGTGCCAGCACCTTGGGGGTAATCTCTGGAAACACCATATATTTT. It translates to CASTLGVISGNTIYF. This chain links TRBV6-5 with TRBJ1-3; perhaps TRBD1 as D (5 bases). The length of the CDR3 is 15 residues. Germline CDR1 reads MNHEY; CDR2 reads SVGAGI. With 7 bases removed from V and 0 bases from J, the gap between germline ends came to 13 bases.

Points on this clone: The sample carries other DNA sequences with the same CDR3. The CDR3 here is CASSQTGGNEKLFF. The CDR3 nucleotides read TGCGCCAGCAGCCAGACAGGGGGCAATGAAAAACTGTTTTTT. This sequence joins TRBV4-3 and TRBJ1-4; TRBD1 agrees at 10 bases. J gave up 5 bases and V 3 bases, and 0 bases lay outside the gene matches. CDR1 is LGHNA and CDR2 is YSLEER in the germline V gene. The CDR3 has 14 residues.

The chain recombines TRBV11-2 with TRBJ2-5; D remains ambiguous. This CDR3 region has 15 residues. Germline V gene sequence: CDR1 SGHAT, CDR2 FQNNGV. Trimming cost V 1 base and J 3 bases, with 12 bases left between them. CDR3 coding DNA: TGTGCCAGCAGCTTAGGGTGGGCTCGAGAAGAGACCCAGTACTTC. Translation gives CASSLGWAREETQYF.

The chain uses TRBV27 and TRBJ2-7; no clear D gene. V was pared by 10 bases and J by 6 bases, with 19 bases between. Germline CDR1 and CDR2: MNHEY and SMNVEV (reference sequence). This CDR3 is 13 amino acids long. The CDR3 DNA sequence: TGTGCCACACGGTTTGTCCCTCTCTCCGAGCAGTACTTC. Its protein is CATRFVPLSEQYF.

The V call is TRBV30, the J call TRBJ2-1; D is unresolved. The V gene's germline CDR1 is GTSNPN and CDR2 SVGIG (reference sequence). Trimming took 5 bases from V and 0 from J, leaving 11 bases between them. This CDR3 spans 14 amino acids. DNA for the CDR3: TGTGCCTGGGGGGTTCTAAGCTCCTACAATGAGCAGTTCTTC. Protein: CAWGVLSSYNEQFF.

The genes are TRBV14 and TRBJ1-2, with a weak D call TRBD1 (6 bases). The germline V gene encodes CDR1 SGHDN and CDR2 FVKESK. V lost 1 base and J lost 0, with 9 bases in between. The CDR3 covers 15 residues. The CDR3 DNA reads TGTGCCAGCAGCCAAGGACAGGCAGCTAACTATGGCTACACCTTC. Its translation is CASSQGQAANYGYTF.

The chain uses TRBV11-2 and TRBJ2-1; TRBD2 agrees at 9 bases. The germline V gene encodes CDR1 SGHAT and CDR2 FQNNGV. V trimming: 2 bases; J trimming: 2 bases; junction bases outside the gene matches: 7. This CDR3 spans 17 amino acids. The CDR3 sequence: CASSLLPAGGPYNEQFF. The CDR3 coding sequence is TGTGCCAGCAGCTTACTTCCAGCGGGAGGCCCCTACAATGAGCAGTTCTTC.

The rearrangement uses TRBV10-1 and TRBJ2-7; 12 bases match TRBD1. There are 14 residues in the CDR3. V lost 7 bases, J lost 2 bases, and 3 bases stayed unmatched. Germline assignment: CDR1 WNHNN and CDR2 SYGVQD (reference sequence). The CDR3 DNA reads as TGCGCCAGCAAGCGGGACAGGGGGCCCTACGAGCAGTACTTC. Translating it yields CASKRDRGPYEQYF.

The CDR3 reads CASSYTSGGDPNTGELFF. In DNA form, the CDR3 reads TGTGCCAGCAGCTATACTAGCGGGGGCGACCCGAACACCGGGGAGCTGTTTTTT. This chain connects TRBV7-6 to TRBJ2-2; 11 bases fit TRBD2. V lost 4 bases, J lost 0 bases, and 7 bases stayed unmatched. The CDR3 is made up of 18 amino acids. CDR1 is SGHVS, CDR2 FNYEAQ, per germline.

This sequence joins TRBV27 and TRBJ2-2; no definite D call. The V end was cut by 11 bases, the J end by 0 bases, with 25 bases between. The CDR3 is 18 amino acids. CDR1 and CDR2 (germline): MNHEY, SMNVEV (reference sequence). The CDR3 DNA sequence: TGTGCCTTCCTCTGCAGGCAATTCGCCCTTCCGAACACCGGGGAGCTGTTTTTT. It yields the protein CAFLCRQFALPNTGELFF.

The chain links TRBV5-1 to TRBJ2-1, with 8 positions matching TRBD2. With V trimmed by 2 bases and J by 8 bases, 6 bases remained unmatched. CDR1 is SGHRS and CDR2 is YFSETQ in the germline V gene. CDR3 length: 14 residues. This chain's CDR3 is CASSFPAGDDEQFF. The CDR3 nucleotides read TGCGCCAGCAGCTTTCCAGCGGGAGATGATGAGCAGTTCTTC.

The J gene is TRBJ2-1, the V gene TRBV5-1, with TRBD1 matching 10 bases. There are 14 residues in the CDR3. The germline CDR1 and CDR2 sequences are SGHRS and YFSETQ. V dropped 3 bases and J dropped 8; count of bases not matched to a gene: 5. The CDR3, as DNA: TGCGCCAGCAGCTCGGGGACAGGGGTCGATGAGCAGTTCTTC. Translated: CASSSGTGVDEQFF.

This chain connects TRBV6-5 to TRBJ2-1; 7 nucleotides agree with TRBD1. Germline lookup yields CDR1 MNHEY and CDR2 SVGAGI. Trimming at V came to 7 bases and at J to 6 bases, leaving 3 bases not matched to a gene. The length of the CDR3 is 12 residues. CDR3 sequence: CASKPGGNEQFF. For the CDR3, the DNA is TGTGCCAGCAAACCAGGGGGCAATGAGCAGTTCTTC.

The V and J genes are TRBV6-5 and TRBJ2-2, with 10 bases identical to TRBD1. Per germline, CDR1 MNHEY and CDR2 SVGAGI. V lost 4 bases to trimming and J lost 6 bases; unmatched junction nucleotides: 5. This CDR3 is 15 amino acids long. The chain's CDR3 is CASSSPGQGSGELFF. The CDR3 DNA is TGTGCCAGCAGTTCGCCGGGACAGGGGTCCGGGGAGCTGTTTTTT.

The chain carries TRBV20-1 and TRBJ2-5; D may be TRBD1 or TRBD2 (5 bases each). V was pared by 3 bases and J by 2 bases, with 13 bases between. CDR3 length: 14 amino acids. Germline loops: CDR1 DFQATT, CDR2 SNEGSKA (reference sequence). CDR3 sequence reads: CSASMLEGQETQYF. The CDR3 nucleotides read TGCAGTGCTAGTATGTTAGAGGGGCAAGAGACCCAGTACTTC.

The V call is TRBV6-5, the J call TRBJ2-3; the D gene is possibly TRBD2 (8 bases). Germline CDR1 and CDR2: MNHEY and SVGAGI. V shed 6 bases and J shed 5 bases, with 15 bases lying between them. The CDR3 loop spans 14 amino acids. Here the CDR3 reads CASSSGGGVDTQYF. In nucleotides, the CDR3 is TGTGCCAGCAGCTCGGGAGGGGGCGTAGATACGCAGTATTTT.

V usage is TRBV2 and J usage is TRBJ2-1; 9 bases line up with TRBD2. The CDR3 extends over 15 amino acids. The V and J ends lost 7 bases and 4 bases, in that order; junction bases with no gene match: 8. CDR1 and CDR2 (germline): SNHLY, FYNNEI. This CDR3 reads CASTVERGAYNEQFF. Written as DNA, the CDR3 is TGTGCCAGCACAGTGGAGCGGGGGGCATACAATGAGCAGTTCTTC.

The CDR3 DNA is TGTGCCAGCAGCCTCCTTACATATGAGCAGTTCTTC. It is translated as CASSLLTYEQFF. The J gene is TRBJ2-1, the V gene TRBV6-2 or TRBV6-3; D ambiguous. The CDR3 loop spans 12 amino acids. The germline V gene has CDR1 MNHEY and CDR2 SVGEGT. V shed 6 bases and J shed 8 bases, with 11 bases lying between them.